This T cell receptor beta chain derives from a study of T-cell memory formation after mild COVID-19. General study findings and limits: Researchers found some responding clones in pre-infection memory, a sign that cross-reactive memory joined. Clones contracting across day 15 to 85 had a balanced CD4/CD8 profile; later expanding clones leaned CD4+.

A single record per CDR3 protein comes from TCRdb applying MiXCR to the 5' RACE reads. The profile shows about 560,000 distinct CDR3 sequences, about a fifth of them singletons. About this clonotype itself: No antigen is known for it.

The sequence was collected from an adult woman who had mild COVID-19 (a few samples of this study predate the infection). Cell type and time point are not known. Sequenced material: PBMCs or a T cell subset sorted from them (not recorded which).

CDR3 sequence reads: CASSILAASYNEQFF. The CDR3 DNA reads as TGTGCCAGCAGCATTCTAGCGGCTTCCTACAATGAGCAGTTCTTC. The chain uses TRBV7-2 and TRBJ2-1; 7 bases match TRBD2. This CDR3 contains 15 residues. Germline V lookup: CDR1 SGHTA, CDR2 FQGNSA. The V segment lost 5 bases and the J segment 1 base; nucleotides outside the gene matches: 5.